Here is one T cell receptor beta chain with its context. The antigen remains undetermined. Method: immunoSEQ multiplex PCR; TCRdb's copy keeps in-frame clones and lacks some. The repertoire holds about 150,000 clones, with roughly nine tenths as singletons. This sample stems from a study of T cell responses to AZD1222 COVID-19 vaccine. General study results and limits: Donors were largely white British and mainly female; clonal diversity was possibly underestimated. Sampling that yielded the repertoires occurred only after the peak T cell response. Of spike-specific TCRs, nearly half reportedly target regions left unmutated in variants. Spike as a whole was targeted by vaccine-associated CD4 TCRs, dominant at 160-218 and 743-854.

The CDR3 has 16 residues. The V gene lost 3 bases and the J gene lost 1 base, with 13 bases spanning the gap. Germline V gene sequence: CDR1 LNHDA, CDR2 SQIVND (reference sequence). The sequence derives from an adult in good health. Sequencing used peripheral blood, obtained on day 0 of MenACWY control vaccination. This chain connects TRBV19 to TRBJ2-1; TRBD1 might be the D (6 bases). The DNA of the CDR3 is TGTGCCAGTAGTATTCAGGGGCAAAGGTCCTACAATGAGCAGTTCTTC. It specifies CASSIQGQRSYNEQFF.